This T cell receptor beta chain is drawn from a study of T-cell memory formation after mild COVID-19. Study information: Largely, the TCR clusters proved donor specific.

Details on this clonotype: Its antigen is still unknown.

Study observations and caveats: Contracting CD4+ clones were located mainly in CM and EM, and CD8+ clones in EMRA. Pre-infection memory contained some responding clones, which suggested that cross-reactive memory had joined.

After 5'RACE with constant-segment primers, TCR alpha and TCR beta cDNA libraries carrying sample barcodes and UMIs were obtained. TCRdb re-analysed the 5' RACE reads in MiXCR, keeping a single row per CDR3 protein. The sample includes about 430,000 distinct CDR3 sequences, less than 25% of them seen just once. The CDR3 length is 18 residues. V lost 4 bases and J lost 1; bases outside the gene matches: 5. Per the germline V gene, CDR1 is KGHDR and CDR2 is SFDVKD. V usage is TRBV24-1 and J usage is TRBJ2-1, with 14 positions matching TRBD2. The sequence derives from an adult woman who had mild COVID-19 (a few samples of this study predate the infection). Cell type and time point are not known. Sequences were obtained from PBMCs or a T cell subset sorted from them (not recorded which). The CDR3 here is CATSDPRTSGGSYNEQFF. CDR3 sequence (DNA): TGTGCCACCAGTGACCCACGGACTAGCGGGGGGTCCTACAATGAGCAGTTCTTC.